This T cell receptor beta chain was identified during a study of T cell repertoires in cytomegalovirus infection. The overall study: From public TCR beta signatures came an indication of both CMV infection and matching HLA type.

This CDR3 is 14 amino acids long. Per germline, CDR1 SGHTA and CDR2 FQGNSA. V dropped 5 bases and J dropped 0 bases, with 10 bases sitting between them. TCRdb independently ran MiXCR on the reads; one entry per CDR3 protein. This table has roughly 68,000 distinct CDR3 sequences, about 23% appearing once. This clonotype was seen a handful of times. Its antigen remains unidentified. The sample taken for sequencing was PBMCs, sequenced either directly or after in vitro stimulation (not recorded which). The chain joins TRBV7-2 to TRBJ1-1; no clear D gene. The receptor comes from a human donor in good health (CMV status not recorded). Some clones in this sample may be carry-over from other donors' samples. CDR3 DNA sequence: TGTGCCAGCAGCGCACATGCGCTGAACACTGAAGCTTTCTTT. It yields the protein CASSAHALNTEAFF.